Here is one T cell receptor beta chain with its context. The antigen remains undetermined. The data derive from a study of TIL therapy for anti-PD-1-resistant metastatic lung cancer. Study information: Patients had a median age of almost 55 years (range about 35-80). Half of patients were current or former smokers.

Time point reported: pre-treatment sample, taken before nivolumab and TIL therapy. Study findings and constraints: Patients were highly selected, enriched for treatment-naive, never-smoker and oncogene-addicted cases. The baseline peripheral repertoire was partially replaced by infused TIL clonotypes that later decayed.

Trimming stripped 1 base from V and 5 bases from J, with 29 bases between. The CDR3 loop spans 20 amino acids. Germline CDR1 SGHRS, CDR2 YFSETQ. Sequencing used immunoSEQ v3. Generated by immunoSEQ multiplex PCR, the TCRdb table keeps only in-frame clones and is missing some. The sample has 50,000 or so clones, approximately 79% seen once; the top ten hold under 5.5%. The sequences come from blood, collected at baseline. The TCR comes from a woman between 30 and 79 years old with non-small cell lung cancer. V usage is TRBV5-1 and J usage is TRBJ2-3; TRBD2 might be the D (6 bases). The CDR3 DNA reads as TGCGCCAGCAGCTTGCGTGCCCGAACTAGCTTCGGGTCTCATGGAGATACGCAGTATTTT. This translates into CASSLRARTSFGSHGDTQYF.